The 29 T cell receptor beta chains below all came from one sample that was sequenced in a study of glioma-infiltrating T cells after dendritic cell vaccination. Time point: after dendritic cell vaccination, including at tumor progression/relapse. Clones were read by immunoSEQ multiplex PCR, and TCRdb kept only the in-frame ones, dropping some. The sample contains 75,000 to 95,000 clones, 81% of which appear only once. The sequences come from blood, collected after dendritic cell vaccination. These receptors originate from a human donor with glioblastoma.

The rearrangement joins TRBV25-1 to TRBJ1-2, with 9 bases lining up with TRBD1. The CDR3 contains 16 residues. Germline lookup yields CDR1 MGHDK and CDR2 SYGVNS. Losses at the gene ends were 5 bases for V and 5 bases for J; bases not matched to a gene: 12. The CDR3 DNA follows: TGTGCCAGCAGTATCCGGGACAGGGATTTTGGTTATGGCTACACCTTC. Translated: CASSIRDRDFGYGYTF.

V and J are TRBV6-1 and TRBJ2-1; D unresolved. Germline lookup yields CDR1 MNHNS and CDR2 SASEGT. CDR3 length: 13 residues. V was cut by 3 bases and J by 11 bases, with 14 bases left in between. CDR3 sequence: CASSDPSTPQQFF. The CDR3 DNA is TGTGCCAGCAGTGATCCGTCTACCCCCCAGCAGTTCTTC.

The table lists this clone with a few counts. V usage is TRBV15 and J usage is TRBJ1-2; a possible D gene is TRBD1 (5 bases). Germline assignment: CDR1 LNHNV and CDR2 YYDKDF (reference sequence). CDR3 length: 12 residues. V gave up 9 bases and J gave up 5 bases, with 13 bases separating them. The CDR3 DNA sequence: TGTGCCACGGCCCCGGGGGATTATGGCTACACCTTC. Encoded protein: CATAPGDYGYTF.

V usage is TRBV4-1 and J usage is TRBJ1-1, with D unclear. The ends were cut back, 0 bases at V and 0 bases at J, with 20 bases in the middle. The length of the CDR3 is 19 residues. Germline V gives CDR1 MGHRA, CDR2 YSYEKL. The CDR3 sequence: CASSQEALAGSTMNTEAFF. The CDR3 DNA follows: TGCGCCAGCAGCCAAGAGGCTTTAGCGGGCTCGACAATGAACACTGAAGCTTTCTTT.

The chain carries TRBV9 and TRBJ2-5, with 9 bases matching TRBD2. Per germline, CDR1 SGDLS and CDR2 YYNGEE. Trimming removed 0 bases from V and 3 bases from J; junction bases left unmatched: 9. The CDR3 covers 17 residues. The CDR3 loop reads CASSVGSSGRGEETQYF. CDR3 nucleotides: TGTGCCAGCAGCGTAGGGAGTAGCGGGAGAGGGGAAGAGACCCAGTACTTC. The complete variable domain, with remaining parts taken from reference TRBV9 and TRBJ2-5, reads DSGVTQTPKHLITATGQRVTLRCSPRSGDLSVYWYQQSLDQGLQFLIQYYNGEERAKGNILERFSAQQFPDLHSELNLSSLELGDSALYFCASSVGSSGRGEETQYFGPGTRLLVL.

The chain uses TRBV7-9 and TRBJ2-5; 8 nucleotides align to TRBD1. CDR3 length equals 15 residues. The trim removed 5 bases at V and 4 bases at J, leaving 9 bases unmatched. Germline values: CDR1 SEHNR, CDR2 FQNEAQ (reference sequence). The chain's CDR3 is CASSPAGTGGETQYF. The CDR3 nucleotides are TGTGCCAGCAGCCCCGCCGGGACAGGAGGAGAGACCCAGTACTTC.

The rearrangement links TRBV6-4 to TRBJ2-4, with D unclear. V dropped 6 bases and J dropped 0 bases, with 9 bases sitting between them. The V gene's germline CDR1 is MRHNA and CDR2 SNTAGT. The CDR3 is made up of 14 amino acids. For the CDR3, the DNA is TGTGCCAGCAGATACGAGCTAGCCAAAAACATTCAGTACTTC. Protein sequence: CASRYELAKNIQYF.

The chain recombines TRBV5-1 with TRBJ2-6; D unresolved. Germline V gene sequence: CDR1 SGHRS, CDR2 YFSETQ. Deletions cut 4 bases from V and 2 bases from J, with 7 bases between. The CDR3 covers 14 residues. CDR3 in DNA: TGCGCCAGCAGCCTCCAGGCTGGGGCCAACGTCCTGACTTTC. Translation: CASSLQAGANVLTF.

This clone has a handful of counts. J is TRBJ1-2 and V is TRBV28, with D unresolved. Germline lookup yields CDR1 MDHEN and CDR2 SYDVKM. CDR3 length: 14 residues. Between the trimmed V and J ends, which lost 2 bases and 8 bases, there was a span of 15 bases. In nucleotides, the CDR3 is TGTGCCAGCAGTTTAGAGGGTTCCCCTAGAGGCTACACCTTC. Translating it yields CASSLEGSPRGYTF.

The rearrangement uses TRBV5-4 and TRBJ2-2; 10 bases are shared with TRBD1. This CDR3 contains 16 residues. Germline CDR1 and CDR2: SGHNT and YYREEE (reference sequence). Losses at the gene ends were 1 base for V and 9 bases for J; bases not matched to a gene: 9. Here the CDR3 reads CASSLWTGGPHRELFF. Here the CDR3 DNA reads TGTGCCAGCAGCTTGTGGACAGGGGGACCTCACCGGGAGCTGTTTTTT.

This clone is a singleton in its sample. The chain couples TRBV5-1 to TRBJ2-5; TRBD2 matches at 14 bases. Unmatched junction bases numbered 17, after V lost 0 bases and J lost 7 bases. Germline V gene data show CDR1 as SGHRS and CDR2 as YFSETQ. The CDR3 runs 20 residues. The CDR3 coding sequence is TGCGCCAGCAGCTTGGAGGGGGGCCCTGGACTAGCGGGAGGATTTTCGACCCAGTACTTC. Its translation is CASSLEGGPGLAGGFSTQYF.

This chain connects TRBV7-2 to TRBJ2-1; D uncertain. The V end was cut by 6 bases, the J end by 10 bases, with 16 bases between. This CDR3 spans 13 amino acids. CDR1 and CDR2 from the germline V gene are SGHTA and FQGNSA. The CDR3 sequence: CASRISRMGEQFF. The CDR3 DNA sequence: TGTGCCAGCAGAATAAGCCGTATGGGCGAGCAGTTCTTC.

The rearrangement joins TRBV9 to TRBJ1-2; D is unclear. This CDR3 has 13 residues. The ends were cut back, 3 bases at V and 2 bases at J, with 8 bases in the middle. Germline CDR1 is SGDLS and CDR2 is YYNGEE. CDR3 sequence: CASSGAANYGYTF. CDR3 DNA sequence: TGTGCCAGCAGCGGGGCAGCCAACTATGGCTACACCTTC.

The gene calls are TRBV21-1 and TRBJ2-7; TRBD2 is the table's D call, not checked against the DNA. TRBV21-1 is recorded as a pseudogene. The CDR3 length is 15 residues. The chain's CDR3 is CASSKGLAGSYEQYV. CDR3 nucleotides: TGTGCCAGCAGCAAGGGACTAGCGGGCTCCTACGAGCAGTACGTC.

The chain combines TRBV4-2 with TRBJ2-2; weak D call: TRBD2 (5 bases). The CDR3 is 16 amino acids. Germline assignment: CDR1 LGHNA and CDR2 YNFKEQ. Trimming took off 4 bases at V and 0 bases at J, with 12 bases between the two ends. For the CDR3, the DNA is TGTGCCAGCAGCCCCATGCCGGGGACGAACACCGGGGAGCTGTTTTTT. This translates into CASSPMPGTNTGELFF.

The rearrangement links TRBV5-1 to TRBJ1-2, with D possibly TRBD1 on 5 matching bases. The CDR3 sequence is 14 residues long. Deletions cut 3 bases from V and 8 bases from J, with 17 bases between. Germline lookup yields CDR1 SGHRS and CDR2 YFSETQ. The CDR3 spells CASSSRRGVEGYTF. CDR3 nucleotides: TGCGCCAGCAGCTCCCGACGGGGGGTTGAAGGCTACACCTTC.

This sequence joins TRBV5-1 and TRBJ1-2; D perhaps matches TRBD1 (5 bases). Trimming removed 4 bases from V and 0 bases from J, with 16 bases in between. Germline values: CDR1 SGHRS, CDR2 YFSETQ. This CDR3 comprises 16 residues. DNA for the CDR3: TGCGCCAGCAGCCAAGGGACTCCCCGAGCTAACTATGGCTACACCTTC. Encoded protein: CASSQGTPRANYGYTF.

This clone occurred once. The chain is built from TRBV14 and TRBJ2-1, with TRBD2 matching 14 bases. The V gene end was trimmed by 4 bases and the J gene end by 10 bases; junction bases not matched to a gene: 6. The CDR3 has 15 amino acids. In germline, CDR1 is SGHDN, CDR2 FVKESK. For the CDR3, the DNA is TGTGCCAGCAGCCTACCGGGACTAGCGGGGGTAGAGCAGTTCTTC. This codes for CASSLPGLAGVEQFF.

This clone was seen only once. DNA of the CDR3: TGTGCCAGCAGGAGGGACACTTCGACCACAGATACGCAGTATTTT. Its protein is CASRRDTSTTDTQYF. The V and J genes are TRBV6-1 and TRBJ2-3; a weak D match, TRBD1 (6 bases). The CDR3 runs 15 residues. Trimming stripped 6 bases from V and 2 bases from J, with 15 bases between. Germline values: CDR1 MNHNS, CDR2 SASEGT.

This chain links TRBV7-9 with TRBJ2-2, with TRBD1 identical over 9 bases. CDR3 length: 15 residues. Per germline, CDR1 SEHNR and CDR2 FQNEAQ (reference sequence). V dropped 5 bases and J dropped 1; count of bases not matched to a gene: 2. DNA for the CDR3: TGTGCCAGCAGCCGACAGGGGGGGAACACCGGGGAGCTGTTTTTT. Protein: CASSRQGGNTGELFF. Filled out from reference TRBV7-9 and TRBJ2-2, the complete variable domain reads DTGVSQNPRHKITKRGQNVTFRCDPISEHNRLYWYRQTLGQGPEFLTYFQNEAQLEKSRLLSDRFSAERPKGSFSTLEIQRTEQGDSAMYLCASSRQGGNTGELFFGEGSRLTVL.

The chain joins TRBV6-1 to TRBJ1-2; the match to TRBD1 covers 8 bases. The germline V gene has CDR1 MNHNS and CDR2 SASEGT. The CDR3 spans 15 residues. The trim removed 0 bases at V and 5 bases at J, leaving 5 bases unmatched. CDR3 amino acids: CASSEASGGVYGYTF. The CDR3 bases are TGTGCCAGCAGTGAAGCGTCAGGGGGCGTTTATGGCTACACCTTC.

The V and J genes are TRBV14 and TRBJ2-5; 8 bases match TRBD2. This CDR3 comprises 18 residues. The germline V gene has CDR1 SGHDN and CDR2 FVKESK. V shed 4 bases, J shed 1 base, and the junction held 14 bases outside the gene matches. In DNA form, the CDR3 reads TGTGCCAGCAGCCCTGGACTAGCAGGGGTCCTCCGCCAAGAGACCCAGTACTTC. As protein: CASSPGLAGVLRQETQYF. Drawing the rest from reference TRBV14 and TRBJ2-5, the complete variable domain is EAGVTQFPSHSVIEKGQTVTLRCDPISGHDNLYWYRRVMGKEIKFLLHFVKESKQDESGMPNNRFLAERTGGTYSTLKVQPAELEDSGVYFCASSPGLAGVLRQETQYFGPGTRLLVL.

The chain combines TRBV7-6 with TRBJ2-5; 7 nucleotides line up with TRBD2. The CDR3 contains 13 residues. V was clipped by 8 bases and J by 2 bases; unmatched bases: 5. Germline assignment: CDR1 SGHVS and CDR2 FNYEAQ. CDR3 nucleotide sequence: TGTGCCAGCGGGGGAGGGACTCAAGAGACCCAGTACTTC. Translation: CASGGGTQETQYF.

This clone was counted ten times or more. The chain employs TRBV19 and TRBJ1-2, with D perhaps TRBD1 (5 bases). The CDR3 contains 15 residues. V was pared by 3 bases and J by 3 bases, with 14 bases between. CDR1 and CDR2 from the germline V gene are LNHDA and SQIVND (reference sequence). The CDR3 is CASSISRALHYGYTF. The CDR3 DNA follows: TGTGCCAGTAGTATCAGCAGGGCCCTTCACTATGGCTACACCTTC. The full variable domain, its missing parts supplied by reference TRBV19 and TRBJ1-2, is DGGITQSPKYLFRKEGQNVTLSCEQNLNHDAMYWYRQDPGQGLRLIYYSQIVNDFQKGDIAEGYSVSREKKESFPLTVTSAQKNPTAFYLCASSISRALHYGYTFGSGTRLTVV.

This clone was counted only a few times. The chain recombines TRBV29-1 with TRBJ2-6, with a weak D call TRBD2 (6 bases). Between the trimmed V and J ends, which lost 6 bases and 0 bases, there was a span of 12 bases. Per the germline V gene, CDR1 is SQVTM and CDR2 is ANQGSEA. The CDR3 length is 15 residues. Here the CDR3 DNA reads TGCAGCGTAGCGGGCCAAGGCTCTGGGGCCAACGTCCTGACTTTC. Its protein product is CSVAGQGSGANVLTF.

The rearrangement joins TRBV20-1 to TRBJ1-1, with TRBD1 matching 9 bases. Germline V CDR1 and CDR2: DFQATT, SNEGSKA (reference sequence). The V gene end was trimmed by 5 bases and the J gene end by 11 bases; junction bases not matched to a gene: 6. The length of the CDR3 is 11 residues. The CDR3 spells CSAAQGADAFF. The CDR3, as DNA: TGCAGTGCTGCACAGGGGGCGGATGCTTTCTTT.

The chain uses TRBV5-1 and TRBJ2-3, with D possibly being TRBD2 (7 bases). Trimming left V 7 bases short and J 5 bases short, with 14 bases between. CDR3 length: 13 residues. Germline assignment: CDR1 SGHRS and CDR2 YFSETQ. CDR3 nucleotide sequence: TGCGCCAGCGGGAGGGGAGGGGGAGATACGCAGTATTTT. This gives the protein CASGRGGGDTQYF.

The rearrangement uses TRBV7-2 and TRBJ2-3; TRBD2 aligns across 13 bases. Germline V gene data show CDR1 as SGHTA and CDR2 as FQGNSA. The CDR3 totals 17 residues. V dropped 4 bases and J dropped 3; count of bases not matched to a gene: 7. For the CDR3, the DNA is TGTGCCAGCAGCTCCCGACTAGCGGGAGGTGGTACAGATACGCAGTATTTT. The encoded protein is CASSSRLAGGGTDTQYF.

The table lists this clone with a few counts. The V call is TRBV5-1, the J call TRBJ1-1, with no clear D. Germline V gene lookup returns CDR1 SGHRS and CDR2 YFSETQ. Trimming removed 1 base at V and 1 base at J, with 5 bases between. The CDR3 extends over 13 amino acids. The CDR3 region is CASSLLANTEAFF. In nucleotides, the CDR3 is TGCGCCAGCAGCTTGTTGGCGAACACTGAAGCTTTCTTT.